Listed below are T cell receptor beta chains from one sample, sequenced in a study of molecular identifiers for immune sequencing clone quantification. TCRdb analysed the PCR reads with MiXCR anew, one entry per CDR3 protein. The sample contains 400,000 to 600,000 distinct CDR3 sequences, around 23% of which appear only once. The material sequenced was naive CD8+ T cells from blood, with Jurkat cell RNA spiked in. The receptors come from a human donor in good health. Some libraries in this study had Jurkat cell RNA spiked in. The CDR3 runs from the conserved cysteine through the conserved F or W. The D gene is left open where the match is weak. Clone size is not always given. Where it is, it says once, few, many or a class for expanded clones.

clone size: .; V gene: TRBV6-5; D gene: .; J gene: TRBJ2-7; CDR3 protein: CASSYSMDKEQYF; CDR3 DNA: TGTGCCAGCAGTTACAGCATGGACAAGGAGCAGTACTTC
clone size: few; V gene: TRBV28; D gene: TRBD1; J gene: TRBJ1-1; CDR3 protein: CASNRRGQGLKNTEAFF; CDR3 DNA: TGTGCCAGCAACCGAAGGGGACAGGGATTAAAGAACACTGAAGCTTTCTTT
clone size: .; V gene: TRBV28; D gene: TRBD1; J gene: TRBJ1-4; CDR3 protein: CASSLDSGGSNEKLFF; CDR3 DNA: TGTGCCAGCAGTTTGGATTCAGGGGGCTCTAATGAAAAACTGTTTTTT
clone size: many; V gene: TRBV7-2; D gene: .; J gene: TRBJ2-3; CDR3 protein: CASSLGQPTDTQYF; CDR3 DNA: TGTGCCAGCAGCTTAGGACAACCCACAGATACGCAGTATTTT
clone size: few; V gene: TRBV6-2/TRBV6-3; D gene: .; J gene: TRBJ1-5; CDR3 protein: CASSYSSLGGQPQHF; CDR3 DNA: TGTGCCAGCAGTTACTCGAGTCTGGGGGGGCAGCCCCAGCATTTT
clone size: .; V gene: TRBV29-1; D gene: TRBD2; J gene: TRBJ2-2; CDR3 protein: CSAQAGDFGELIF; CDR3 DNA: TGCAGCGCGCAAGCGGGAGATTTCGGGGAGCTGATTTTT
clone size: few; V gene: TRBV6-5; D gene: .; J gene: TRBJ1-1; CDR3 protein: CASTLGTNTEAFF; CDR3 DNA: TGTGCCAGCACCCTAGGTACGAACACTGAAGCTTTCTTT
clone size: many; V gene: TRBV4-1; D gene: TRBD2; J gene: TRBJ2-1; CDR3 protein: CASSRTSGAYNEQFF; CDR3 DNA: TGCGCCAGCAGTCGGACTAGCGGGGCCTACAATGAGCAGTTCTTC
clone size: .; V gene: TRBV27; D gene: .; J gene: TRBJ2-7; CDR3 protein: CASSFEINYEQYF; CDR3 DNA: TGTGCCAGCAGTTTTGAGATCAACTACGAGCAGTACTTC
clone size: .; V gene: TRBV12-3/TRBV12-4; D gene: .; J gene: TRBJ1-3; CDR3 protein: CASSWPGGNTIYF; CDR3 DNA: TGTGCCAGCAGTTGGCCAGGCGGAAACACCATATATTTT
clone size: once; V gene: TRBV5-3; D gene: .; J gene: TRBJ1-2; CDR3 protein: CASSLLIEQAEGYTF; CDR3 DNA: TGTGCCAGCAGCTTGTTAATAGAGCAGGCGGAGGGCTACACCTTC
clone size: .; V gene: TRBV19; D gene: TRBD1; J gene: TRBJ2-7; CDR3 protein: CASSERTGVSEQYF; CDR3 DNA: TGTGCCAGTAGTGAGAGGACAGGGGTATCCGAGCAGTACTTC
clone size: few; V gene: TRBV6-2/TRBV6-3; D gene: .; J gene: TRBJ2-7; CDR3 protein: CASTRTDYVREQYF; CDR3 DNA: TGTGCCAGCACCCGGACGGACTACGTCCGCGAGCAGTACTTC
clone size: few; V gene: TRBV27; D gene: TRBD1; J gene: TRBJ2-5; CDR3 protein: CASSSTGALETQYF; CDR3 DNA: TGTGCCAGCAGTTCGACAGGGGCCCTTGAGACCCAGTACTTC
clone size: many; V gene: TRBV7-9; D gene: .; J gene: TRBJ2-3; CDR3 protein: CASSFPYTDTQYF; CDR3 DNA: TGTGCCAGCAGCTTCCCATACACAGATACGCAGTATTTT
clone size: few; V gene: TRBV6-5; D gene: .; J gene: TRBJ2-2; CDR3 protein: CASSYSLGGELFF; CDR3 DNA: TGTGCCAGCAGTTACTCCCTTGGCGGGGAGCTGTTTTTT
clone size: .; V gene: TRBV12-3/TRBV12-4; D gene: .; J gene: TRBJ1-1; CDR3 protein: CASSLGSSGVEAFF; CDR3 DNA: TGTGCCAGCAGTTTAGGTTCCTCGGGAGTTGAAGCTTTCTTT
clone size: few; V gene: TRBV19; D gene: TRBD1; J gene: TRBJ2-3; CDR3 protein: CASSIPDRGDADTQYF; CDR3 DNA: TGTGCCAGTAGTATCCCAGACAGGGGGGACGCAGATACGCAGTATTTT
clone size: .; V gene: TRBV6-2/TRBV6-3; D gene: TRBD1; J gene: TRBJ1-5; CDR3 protein: CASSGSDRAINPPQHF; CDR3 DNA: TGTGCCAGCAGTGGTTCGGACAGGGCAATCAATCCGCCCCAGCATTTT
clone size: many; V gene: TRBV28; D gene: .; J gene: TRBJ2-7; CDR3 protein: CASSRSGQTYEQYF; CDR3 DNA: TGTGCCAGCAGTCGGTCCGGACAAACCTACGAGCAGTACTTC
clone size: .; V gene: TRBV4-3; D gene: .; J gene: TRBJ2-1; CDR3 protein: CASSQAIADSYNEQFF; CDR3 DNA: TGCGCCAGCAGCCAGGCCATAGCGGACTCCTACAATGAGCAGTTCTTC
clone size: .; V gene: TRBV28; D gene: .; J gene: TRBJ1-5; CDR3 protein: CASSLGRQNQPQHF; CDR3 DNA: TGTGCCAGCAGTTTAGGCAGGCAAAATCAGCCCCAGCATTTT
clone size: many; V gene: TRBV23-1; D gene: TRBD1; J gene: TRBJ2-5; CDR3 protein: CASSHKAPTGEYQETQYF; CDR3 DNA: TGCGCCAGCAGTCATAAAGCTCCGACAGGGGAGTACCAAGAGACCCAGTACTTC
clone size: once; V gene: TRBV7-2; D gene: .; J gene: TRBJ1-5; CDR3 protein: CVSSLASTQPQHF; CDR3 DNA: TGTGTCAGCAGCTTAGCATCGACTCAGCCCCAGCATTTT
clone size: .; V gene: TRBV10-2; D gene: .; J gene: TRBJ1-5; CDR3 protein: CASSAGPNQPQHF; CDR3 DNA: TGCGCCAGCAGTGCAGGGCCAAATCAGCCCCAGCATTTT
clone size: .; V gene: TRBV2; D gene: TRBD2; J gene: TRBJ2-5; CDR3 protein: CASRVLAGGTETQYF; CDR3 DNA: TGTGCCAGCAGGGTGCTAGCGGGAGGGACGGAGACCCAGTACTTC
clone size: few; V gene: TRBV6-2/TRBV6-3; D gene: TRBD1; J gene: TRBJ1-5; CDR3 protein: CASGGTDFYQPQHF; CDR3 DNA: TGTGCCAGCGGGGGGACAGACTTCTATCAGCCCCAGCATTTT
clone size: few; V gene: TRBV5-6; D gene: TRBD1; J gene: TRBJ1-3; CDR3 protein: CASSYGTGGSGNTIYF; CDR3 DNA: TGTGCCAGCAGCTACGGGACAGGGGGCTCTGGAAACACCATATATTTT
clone size: .; V gene: TRBV6-6; D gene: .; J gene: TRBJ2-7; CDR3 protein: CASSLDGGPEQYF; CDR3 DNA: TGTGCCAGCAGCCTGGATGGGGGACCCGAGCAGTACTTC
clone size: few; V gene: TRBV7-3; D gene: TRBD2; J gene: TRBJ2-2; CDR3 protein: CASSQGPSGANTGELFF; CDR3 DNA: TGTGCCAGCAGCCAGGGGCCTAGCGGGGCCAACACCGGGGAGCTGTTTTTT
clone size: many; V gene: TRBV28; D gene: TRBD2; J gene: TRBJ2-3; CDR3 protein: CASSPSGSTDTQYF; CDR3 DNA: TGTGCCAGCAGTCCTAGCGGGAGCACAGATACGCAGTATTTT
clone size: many; V gene: TRBV9; D gene: .; J gene: TRBJ2-2; CDR3 protein: CASSVAAGELFF; CDR3 DNA: TGTGCCAGCAGCGTAGCAGCCGGGGAGCTGTTTTTT